The 27 T cell receptor beta chains below come from one sample, sequenced in a study of blood T cell repertoires in COVID-19. The assay was immunoSEQ multiplex PCR, and TCRdb's table has in-frame clones only and misses some. The sample records 120,000 to 150,000 clones, 88% being singletons. The sample consisted of peripheral blood. All receptors come from a human donor in a cohort sampled during active COVID-19.

The chain carries TRBV5-4 and TRBJ1-2, with 8 bases identical to TRBD1. Germline V lookup: CDR1 SGHNT, CDR2 YYREEE (reference sequence). The CDR3 spans 17 residues. With 3 bases clipped from V and 5 bases from J, the junction kept 15 bases outside the gene matches. CDR3 nucleotide sequence: TGTGCCAGCAGCTCACCGGGACAGGAGGAGGAACGTTATGGCTACACCTTC. It codes for CASSSPGQEEERYGYTF.

This chain connects TRBV7-3 to TRBJ2-5; possible D gene TRBD1, 7 bases. CDR1 and CDR2 (germline): SGHTA, FQGTGA. CDR3 size: 17 residues. Deletions cut 5 bases from V and 2 bases from J, with 21 bases between. The CDR3 bases are TGTGCCAGCAGCACCTCTTCTCGGACAGGACTACAAGAGACCCAGTACTTC. It codes for CASSTSSRTGLQETQYF.

The rearrangement uses TRBV30 and TRBJ2-1; 7 bases match TRBD1. The CDR3 spans 15 residues. Germline trimming cut 4 bases from V and 8 bases from J; bases unmatched to any gene: 14. Per germline, CDR1 GTSNPN and CDR2 SVGIG (reference sequence). CDR3 protein: CAWTSGQLHWDEQFF. For the CDR3, the DNA is TGTGCCTGGACCTCGGGACAGTTACATTGGGATGAGCAGTTCTTC.

The gene calls are TRBV18 and TRBJ2-2; 7 nucleotides agree with TRBD1. CDR1 is KGHSH and CDR2 is LQKENI in the germline V gene. With 3 bases clipped from V and 0 bases from J, the junction kept 1 base outside the gene matches. The CDR3 runs to 15 residues. Here the CDR3 DNA reads TGTGCCAGCTCACCGACAGGGTCGAACACCGGGGAGCTGTTTTTT. Translating it yields CASSPTGSNTGELFF.

The chain is built from TRBV3-1 (or the pseudogene TRBV3-2) and TRBJ2-2; D unclear. This CDR3 is 14 amino acids long. Trimming removed 4 bases from V and 5 bases from J, with 11 bases in between. Germline V lookup: CDR1 LGHDT, CDR2 YNNKEL (reference sequence). CDR3 bases: TGTGCCAGCAGCCTAGCCGCTCTAACCGGGGAGCTGTTTTTT. Its translation is CASSLAALTGELFF.

The chain is built from TRBV12-3 or TRBV12-4 and TRBJ1-4, with D uncertain. This CDR3 has 11 amino acids. The germline V and J ends were trimmed by 2 bases and 10 bases, with 5 bases remaining between them. The CDR3 DNA reads as TGTGCCAGCAGTTTATTCGGAAAACTGTTTTTT. It encodes CASSLFGKLFF.

CDR3 in amino acids: CASSEQSNYGYTF. In DNA form, the CDR3 reads TGTGCCAGCAGTGAACAATCTAACTATGGCTACACCTTC. V usage is TRBV6-1 and J usage is TRBJ1-2; no firm D call. The CDR3 is made up of 13 amino acids. The V gene's germline CDR1 is MNHNS and CDR2 SASEGT. The V gene lost 2 bases and the J gene lost 0 bases, with 4 bases spanning the gap.

This sequence joins TRBV2 and TRBJ2-2; D perhaps matches TRBD2 (6 bases). Trimming left V 3 bases short and J 6 bases short, with 11 bases between. The CDR3 runs to 14 residues. Germline V CDR1 and CDR2: SNHLY, FYNNEI. CDR3 sequence (DNA): TGTGCCAGCAGTGATAACCGGGAGCCCGGGGAGCTGTTTTTT. Amino acid sequence: CASSDNREPGELFF.

The rearrangement uses TRBV6-5 and TRBJ2-5, with TRBD1 matching 7 bases. The CDR3 has 14 amino acids. With 3 bases clipped from V and 2 bases from J, the junction kept 3 bases outside the gene matches. Per germline, CDR1 MNHEY and CDR2 SVGAGI. CDR3 protein: CASSYYRGQETQYF. In DNA, the CDR3 is TGTGCCAGCAGTTATTACAGGGGACAAGAGACCCAGTACTTC.

The chain joins TRBV29-1 to TRBJ2-2; 8 bases are a match to TRBD1. The V gene's germline CDR1 is SQVTM and CDR2 ANQGSEA. J lost 7 bases, V lost 4 bases, and 8 bases had no gene match. This CDR3 is built from 14 residues. The CDR3 here is CSVGVQGANGELFF. CDR3 in DNA: TGCAGCGTTGGGGTCCAGGGGGCTAACGGGGAGCTGTTTTTT.

V is TRBV12-3 or TRBV12-4 and J is TRBJ1-2; a weak D match, TRBD1 (5 bases). Trimming removed 3 bases at V and 7 bases at J, with 12 bases between. This CDR3 has 13 amino acids. The CDR3 nucleotides read TGTGCCAGCAGTTTTTACGGGGGAGGTGGCTACACCTTC. Translating it yields CASSFYGGGGYTF.

The rearrangement joins TRBV11-2 to TRBJ2-7, with D possibly TRBD1 on 6 matching bases. Germline V CDR1 and CDR2: SGHAT, FQNNGV. Between the trimmed V and J ends, which lost 3 bases and 2 bases, there was a span of 14 bases. The CDR3 consists of 15 residues. The CDR3: CASSLFRGPAYEQYF. The CDR3 bases are TGTGCCAGCAGCTTGTTCAGGGGTCCTGCCTACGAGCAGTACTTC.

The rearrangement joins TRBV18 to TRBJ2-3; the D gene is possibly TRBD1 (6 bases). CDR1 is KGHSH, CDR2 LQKENI, per germline. V gave up 3 bases and J gave up 1 base, with 8 bases separating them. This CDR3 comprises 14 residues. The CDR3 sequence is CASSPRTGTDTQYF. The CDR3 bases are TGTGCCAGCTCACCCCGGACAGGCACAGATACGCAGTATTTT.

The gene calls are TRBV2 and TRBJ1-1; no clear D. The V gene lost 5 bases and the J gene lost 7 bases, with 20 bases spanning the gap. Germline-derived CDR1 and CDR2 are SNHLY and FYNNEI. The CDR3 consists of 15 residues. CDR3 loop: CASSPTEHTGGEAFF. The CDR3 DNA follows: TGTGCCAGCAGTCCGACCGAACATACGGGTGGTGAAGCTTTCTTT.

This chain uses TRBV2 with TRBJ2-1; 9 bases line up with TRBD1. Per the germline V gene, CDR1 is SNHLY and CDR2 is FYNNEI. With 3 bases clipped from V and 0 bases from J, the junction kept 6 bases outside the gene matches. The CDR3 extends over 17 amino acids. For the CDR3, the DNA is TGTGCCAGCAGTGAGAGGGTGACAGGGGGCTCCTACAATGAGCAGTTCTTC. The encoded protein is CASSERVTGGSYNEQFF.

V usage is TRBV7-6 and J usage is TRBJ1-6; a weak D match, TRBD1 (6 bases). The CDR3 is 14 residues long. Germline assignment: CDR1 SGHVS and CDR2 FNYEAQ. V lost 7 bases and J lost 7, with 14 bases in between. In nucleotides, the CDR3 is TGTGCCAGCAAAAAGGACAGCCGGAATTCACCCCTCCACTTT. Translation: CASKKDSRNSPLHF.

The J gene is TRBJ1-2, the V gene TRBV29-1; D not resolved. The CDR3 has 13 residues. Germline V gene lookup returns CDR1 SQVTM and CDR2 ANQGSEA. Trimming cost V 1 base and J 4 bases, with 10 bases left between them. Here the CDR3 DNA reads TGCAGCGTTGAAGGCGCCCGGGTCTATGGCTACACCTTC. Residues: CSVEGARVYGYTF.

V usage is TRBV27 and J usage is TRBJ2-3; TRBD2 matches at 9 bases. The germline V gene has CDR1 MNHEY and CDR2 SMNVEV (reference sequence). CDR3 length equals 14 residues. V shed 4 bases and J 3 bases; nucleotides not matched to a gene: 2. The CDR3 region is CASSSTSGTDTQYF. For the CDR3, the DNA is TGTGCCAGCAGTTCGACTAGCGGTACAGATACGCAGTATTTT.

The DNA of the CDR3 is TGTGCCAGTAGTGGGCTCTCTGGAAACACCATATATTTT. Protein product: CASSGLSGNTIYF. The chain employs TRBV19 and TRBJ1-3; D is unresolved. The germline CDR1 and CDR2 sequences are LNHDA and SQIVND (reference sequence). Trimming shortened V by 5 bases and J by 0 bases, and 5 bases separated the two germline ends. This CDR3 has 13 amino acids.

The V call is TRBV9, the J call TRBJ1-1; the D gene is possibly TRBD1 (6 bases). The CDR3 length is 14 residues. Per the germline V gene, CDR1 is SGDLS and CDR2 is YYNGEE. V dropped 7 bases and J dropped 4 bases, with 17 bases sitting between them. For the CDR3, the DNA is TGTGCCAGCGGCGGCGAGAGGGGGAGCACTGAAGCTTTCTTT. It codes for CASGGERGSTEAFF. Combining the CDR3 with reference TRBV9 and TRBJ1-1 gives the whole variable domain DSGVTQTPKHLITATGQRVTLRCSPRSGDLSVYWYQQSLDQGLQFLIQYYNGEERAKGNILERFSAQQFPDLHSELNLSSLELGDSALYFCASGGERGSTEAFFGQGTRLTVV.

The chain carries TRBV9 and TRBJ2-1; the match to TRBD2 covers 10 bases. Losses at the gene ends were 0 bases for V and 2 bases for J; bases not matched to a gene: 14. CDR1 and CDR2 from the germline V gene are SGDLS and YYNGEE. The CDR3 runs to 20 residues. The CDR3 sequence: CASSVAARASGGQTYNEQFF. CDR3 coding DNA: TGTGCCAGCAGCGTAGCTGCAAGGGCTAGCGGGGGCCAAACCTACAATGAGCAGTTCTTC.

This sequence joins TRBV11-3 and TRBJ2-2; 9 bases match TRBD1. V lost 4 bases and J lost 6; bases outside the gene matches: 6. This CDR3 contains 15 residues. Germline values: CDR1 SGHNT, CDR2 YENEEA. This CDR3 is CASSSGTGYPGELFF. CDR3 sequence (DNA): TGTGCCAGCAGCTCCGGGACAGGGTATCCCGGGGAGCTGTTTTTT.

The chain combines TRBV4-1 with TRBJ2-3, with TRBD2 identical over 10 bases. The CDR3 covers 16 residues. The V gene's germline CDR1 is MGHRA and CDR2 YSYEKL. The junction had 2 bases not matched to a gene; V was cut back by 0 bases and J by 2 bases. Written as DNA, the CDR3 is TGCGCCAGCAGCCAAGAACTAGCGGGGCTCACAGATACGCAGTATTTT. Its translation is CASSQELAGLTDTQYF.

The chain couples TRBV5-6 to TRBJ1-1; 8 nucleotides align to TRBD1. Trimming cost V 1 base and J 4 bases; bases outside gene matches: 6. Germline V gene lookup returns CDR1 SGHDT and CDR2 YYEEEE. This CDR3 has 15 residues. In DNA form, the CDR3 reads TGTGCCAGCAGCTTGCCCGGGACAGGTTTCACTGAAGCTTTCTTT. Its translation is CASSLPGTGFTEAFF.

The J gene is TRBJ2-2, the V gene TRBV11-3; 11 nucleotides agree with TRBD1. Germline CDR1 and CDR2: SGHNT and YENEEA. V shed 6 bases and J 3 bases; nucleotides not matched to a gene: 3. This CDR3 comprises 15 residues. For the CDR3, the DNA is TGTGCCAGCAGGGAGGGACAGGGGGACACCGGGGAGCTGTTTTTT. It encodes CASREGQGDTGELFF. The variable domain in full, with the rest retrieved from reference TRBV11-3 and TRBJ2-2, is EAGVVQSPRYKIIEKKQPVAFWCNPISGHNTLYWYLQNLGQGPELLIRYENEEAVDDSQLPKDRFSAERLKGVDSTLKIQPAELGDSAVYLCASREGQGDTGELFFGEGSRLTVL.

This clone appeared once. The V call is TRBV7-9, the J call TRBJ1-1; 7 positions match TRBD1. The V and J ends lost 5 bases and 4 bases, in that order; junction bases with no gene match: 16. From germline, CDR1 is SEHNR and CDR2 FQNEAQ (reference sequence). This CDR3 has 17 amino acids. CDR3 DNA sequence: TGTGCCAGCAGCACGACCAGATTTTATGGGACAGCCACTGAAGCTTTCTTT. Encoded protein: CASSTTRFYGTATEAFF.

This chain joins TRBV13 and TRBJ2-7; tentatively, D is TRBD1 (6 bases). The germline gives CDR1 PRHDT, CDR2 FYEKMQ (reference sequence). The V and J ends lost 5 bases and 1 base respectively, with 12 bases between them. The CDR3 totals 14 residues. CDR3 amino acids: CASSRTDRSYEQYF. CDR3 DNA sequence: TGTGCCAGCAGCCGGACAGACAGATCCTACGAGCAGTACTTC.